One and the same sample provided the 8 T cell receptor beta chains below, sequenced in a study of blood T cell repertoires in COVID-19. Sequencing was performed with immunoSEQ multiplex PCR; in TCRdb, only in-frame clones are kept and a portion is missing. The profile shows approximately 490,000 clones, about 85% of them singletons. The sample consisted of PBMCs or T cells enriched from blood (not recorded which). These receptors all come from a woman in her late teens or twenties who had recovered from COVID-19.

The chain joins TRBV2 to TRBJ2-2; a weak D match, TRBD1 (5 bases). The V gene's germline CDR1 is SNHLY and CDR2 FYNNEI. The CDR3 sequence is 13 residues long. The V end lost 8 bases, the J end lost 7 bases, and 14 bases lay between the germline ends. The CDR3 nucleotides are TGTGCCAGCGGGGAACAGGTTGGCGGGGAGCTGTTTTTT. The encoded protein is CASGEQVGGELFF.

This clone was seen a single time. The CDR3 is CASSQNLMDRGQTGELFF. CDR3 in DNA: TGTGCCAGCTCTCAAAACCTAATGGACAGAGGACAGACCGGGGAGCTGTTTTTT. This chain joins TRBV18 and TRBJ2-2; possible D gene TRBD1, 6 bases. The CDR3 totals 18 residues. Germline CDR1 is KGHSH and CDR2 is LQKENI. V was cut by 6 bases and J by 5 bases, with 25 bases left in between.

This chain links TRBV4-1 with TRBJ1-2, with D maybe TRBD1 (6 bases). V was trimmed by 4 bases and J by 0 bases, leaving 30 bases between them. The CDR3 sequence is 21 residues long. In germline, CDR1 is MGHRA, CDR2 YSYEKL. CDR3 nucleotide sequence: TGCGCCAGCAGCCTCCCTGACCGAAGCCCGGGGACACTACTAGCTAACTATGGCTACACCTTC. As protein: CASSLPDRSPGTLLANYGYTF.

This chain uses TRBV7-3 with TRBJ2-7; D possibly corresponds to TRBD1 (5 bases). The CDR3 consists of 23 residues. Trimming stripped 1 base from V and 0 bases from J, with 34 bases between. Per the germline V gene, CDR1 is SGHTA and CDR2 is FQGTGA. The CDR3 reads CASSLRSVAGSGLDHLSSYEQYF. CDR3 bases: TGTGCCAGCAGCTTAAGATCGGTGGCAGGATCAGGGCTAGATCACCTTAGCTCCTACGAGCAGTACTTC.

This sequence joins TRBV13 and TRBJ2-3, with 13 bases that match TRBD2. Trimming took 5 bases from V and 3 from J; bases not matched to a gene: 5. CDR1 PRHDT and CDR2 FYEKMQ come from the germline V gene (reference sequence). The CDR3 extends over 16 amino acids. CDR3 DNA: TGTGCCAGCAGCCCAACTAGCGGGGGGGCAACAGATACGCAGTATTTT. It is translated as CASSPTSGGATDTQYF.

The chain combines TRBV5-1 with TRBJ2-5; maybe TRBD1 (6 bases). The length of the CDR3 is 14 residues. Germline V gene lookup returns CDR1 SGHRS and CDR2 YFSETQ. V was cut by 0 bases and J by 4 bases, with 10 bases left in between. CDR3 coding DNA: TGCGCCAGCAGCTTGGCAGGACAGACAGAGACCCAGTACTTC. It translates to CASSLAGQTETQYF.

The rearrangement links TRBV3-1 (or the pseudogene TRBV3-2) to TRBJ1-6, with D possibly TRBD1 on 6 matching bases. V lost 4 bases to trimming and J lost 9 bases, with 19 bases between them. Germline CDR1 LGHDT, CDR2 YNNKEL (reference sequence). The CDR3 runs to 16 residues. This chain's CDR3 is CASSLSYMTGGSPLHF. Here the CDR3 DNA reads TGTGCCAGCAGCCTTTCCTATATGACAGGTGGTTCACCCCTCCACTTT.

The chain couples TRBV18 to TRBJ1-2, with 9 positions matching TRBD1. The CDR3 totals 16 residues. Germline V lookup: CDR1 KGHSH, CDR2 LQKENI. After removal of 1 base from V and 5 bases from J, the junction contained 8 bases not matched to a gene. This CDR3 is CASSPLDRTGAYGYTF. In DNA, the CDR3 is TGTGCCAGCTCACCACTTGACAGGACAGGGGCTTATGGCTACACCTTC.